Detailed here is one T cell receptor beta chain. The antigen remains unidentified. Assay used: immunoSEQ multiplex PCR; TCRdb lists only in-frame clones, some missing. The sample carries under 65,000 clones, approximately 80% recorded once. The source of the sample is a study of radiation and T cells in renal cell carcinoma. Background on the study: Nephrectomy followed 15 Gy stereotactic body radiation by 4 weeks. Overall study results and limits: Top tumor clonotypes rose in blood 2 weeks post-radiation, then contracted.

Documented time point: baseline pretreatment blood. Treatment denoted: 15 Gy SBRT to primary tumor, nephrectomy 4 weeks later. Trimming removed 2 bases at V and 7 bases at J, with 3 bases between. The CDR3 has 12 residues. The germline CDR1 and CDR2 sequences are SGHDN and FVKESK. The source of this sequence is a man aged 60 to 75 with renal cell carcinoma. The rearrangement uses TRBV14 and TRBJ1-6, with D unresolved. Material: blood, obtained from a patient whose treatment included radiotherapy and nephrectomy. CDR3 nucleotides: TGTGCCAGCAGCCAAATAAATTCACCCCTCCACTTT. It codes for CASSQINSPLHF.